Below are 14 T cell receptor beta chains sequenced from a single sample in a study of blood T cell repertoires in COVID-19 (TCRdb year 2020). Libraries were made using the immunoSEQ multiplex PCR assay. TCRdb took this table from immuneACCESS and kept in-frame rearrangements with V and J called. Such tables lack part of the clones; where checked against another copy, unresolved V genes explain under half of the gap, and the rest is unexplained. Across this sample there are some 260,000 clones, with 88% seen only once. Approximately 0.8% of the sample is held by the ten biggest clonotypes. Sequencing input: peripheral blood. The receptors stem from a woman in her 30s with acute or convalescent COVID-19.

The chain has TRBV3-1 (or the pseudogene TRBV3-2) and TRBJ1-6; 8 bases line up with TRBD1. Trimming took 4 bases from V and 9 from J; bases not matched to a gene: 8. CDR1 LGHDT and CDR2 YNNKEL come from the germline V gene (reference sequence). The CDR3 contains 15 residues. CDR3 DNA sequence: TGTGCCAGCAGCCCCCCCCAGGGGGCCTTTTCACCCCTCCACTTT. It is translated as CASSPPQGAFSPLHF.

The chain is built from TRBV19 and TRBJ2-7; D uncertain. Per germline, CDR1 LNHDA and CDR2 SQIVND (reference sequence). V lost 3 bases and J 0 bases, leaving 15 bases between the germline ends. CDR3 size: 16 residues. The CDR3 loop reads CASSIRNGGSSYEQYF. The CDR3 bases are TGTGCCAGTAGTATTAGAAACGGCGGAAGCTCCTACGAGCAGTACTTC.

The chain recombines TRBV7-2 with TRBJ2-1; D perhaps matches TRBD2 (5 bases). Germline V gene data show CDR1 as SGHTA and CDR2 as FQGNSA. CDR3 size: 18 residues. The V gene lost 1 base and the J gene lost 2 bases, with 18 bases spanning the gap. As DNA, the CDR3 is TGTGCCAGCAGCTTAGTGACTACTATCGCTTTAACCTACAATGAGCAGTTCTTC. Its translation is CASSLVTTIALTYNEQFF.

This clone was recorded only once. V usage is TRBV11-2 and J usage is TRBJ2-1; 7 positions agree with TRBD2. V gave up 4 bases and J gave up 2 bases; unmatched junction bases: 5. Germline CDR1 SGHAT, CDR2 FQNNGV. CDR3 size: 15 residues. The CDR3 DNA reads TGTGCCAGCAGCTCCTTGGGGAGGGCCTACAATGAGCAGTTCTTC. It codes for CASSSLGRAYNEQFF.

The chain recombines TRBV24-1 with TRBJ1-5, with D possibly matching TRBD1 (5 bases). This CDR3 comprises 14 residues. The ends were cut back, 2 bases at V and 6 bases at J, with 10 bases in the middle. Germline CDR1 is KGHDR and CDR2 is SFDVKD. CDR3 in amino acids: CATSDSRVGQPQHF. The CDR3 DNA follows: TGTGCCACCAGTGATTCCAGGGTGGGTCAGCCCCAGCATTTT.

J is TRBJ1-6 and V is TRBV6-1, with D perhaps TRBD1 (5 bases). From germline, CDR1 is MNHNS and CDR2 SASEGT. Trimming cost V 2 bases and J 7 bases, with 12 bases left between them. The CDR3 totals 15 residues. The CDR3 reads CASSERAGMNSPLHF. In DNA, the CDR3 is TGTGCCAGCAGTGAACGAGCAGGGATGAATTCACCCCTCCACTTT.

CDR3 sequence (DNA): TGCGCCAGCAGCTTCAGGGATTTGGACTATGGCTACACCTTC. Translating gives CASSFRDLDYGYTF. V usage is TRBV5-1 and J usage is TRBJ1-2, with D possibly being TRBD1 (5 bases). Germline V gives CDR1 SGHRS, CDR2 YFSETQ. V shed 2 bases and J shed 3 bases, with 11 bases lying between them. This CDR3 is 14 amino acids long.

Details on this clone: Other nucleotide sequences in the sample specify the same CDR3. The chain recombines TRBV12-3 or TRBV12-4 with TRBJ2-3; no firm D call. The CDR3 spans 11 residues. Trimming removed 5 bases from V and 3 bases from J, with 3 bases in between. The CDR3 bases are TGTGCCAGCAGTCTTACAGATACGCAGTATTTT. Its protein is CASSLTDTQYF.

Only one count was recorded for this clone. The CDR3 reads CASSLKFEQFF. In DNA form, the CDR3 reads TGTGCCAGCAGCCTAAAGTTTGAGCAGTTCTTC. The chain is built from TRBV6-6 and TRBJ2-1; D is unresolved. CDR3 length equals 11 residues. Germline-derived CDR1 and CDR2 are MNHNY and SVGAGI (reference sequence). Trimming pared 6 bases from V and 9 bases from J, leaving 9 bases between.

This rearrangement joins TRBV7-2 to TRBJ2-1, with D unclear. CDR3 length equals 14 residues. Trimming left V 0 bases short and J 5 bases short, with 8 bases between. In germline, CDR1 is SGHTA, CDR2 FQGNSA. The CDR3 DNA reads TGTGCCAGCAGCTTAGCGCCCAGAAACAATGAGCAGTTCTTC. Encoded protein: CASSLAPRNNEQFF. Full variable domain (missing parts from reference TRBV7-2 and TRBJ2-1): GAGVSQSPSNKVTEKGKDVELRCDPISGHTALYWYRQSLGQGLEFLIYFQGNSAPDKSGLPSDRFSAERTGGSVSTLTIQRTQQEDSAVYLCASSLAPRNNEQFFGPGTRLTVL.

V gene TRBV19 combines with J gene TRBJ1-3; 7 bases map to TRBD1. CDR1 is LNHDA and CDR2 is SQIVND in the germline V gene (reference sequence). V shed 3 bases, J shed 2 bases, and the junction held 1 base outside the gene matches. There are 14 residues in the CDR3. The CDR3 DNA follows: TGTGCCAGTAGTATTCAGGGGGCTGGAAACACCATATATTTT. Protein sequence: CASSIQGAGNTIYF.

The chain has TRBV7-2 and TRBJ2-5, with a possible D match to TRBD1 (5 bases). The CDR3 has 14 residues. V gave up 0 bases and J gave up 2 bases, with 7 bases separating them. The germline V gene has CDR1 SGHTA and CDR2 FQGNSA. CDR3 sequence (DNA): TGTGCCAGCAGCTTAGCGCACAGGCAAGAGACCCAGTACTTC. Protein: CASSLAHRQETQYF.

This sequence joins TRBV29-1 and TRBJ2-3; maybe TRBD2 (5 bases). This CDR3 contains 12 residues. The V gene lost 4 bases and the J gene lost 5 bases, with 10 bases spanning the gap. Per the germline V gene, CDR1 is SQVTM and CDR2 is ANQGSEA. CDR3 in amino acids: CSVGGYEDTQYF. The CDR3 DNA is TGCAGCGTTGGCGGGTATGAAGATACGCAGTATTTT.

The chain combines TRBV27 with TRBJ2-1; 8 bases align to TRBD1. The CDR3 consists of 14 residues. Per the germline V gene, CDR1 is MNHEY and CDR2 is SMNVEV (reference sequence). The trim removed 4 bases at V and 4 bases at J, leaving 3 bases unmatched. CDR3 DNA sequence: TGTGCCAGCAGTTCTCGGGACAGGTACAATGAGCAGTTCTTC. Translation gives CASSSRDRYNEQFF.